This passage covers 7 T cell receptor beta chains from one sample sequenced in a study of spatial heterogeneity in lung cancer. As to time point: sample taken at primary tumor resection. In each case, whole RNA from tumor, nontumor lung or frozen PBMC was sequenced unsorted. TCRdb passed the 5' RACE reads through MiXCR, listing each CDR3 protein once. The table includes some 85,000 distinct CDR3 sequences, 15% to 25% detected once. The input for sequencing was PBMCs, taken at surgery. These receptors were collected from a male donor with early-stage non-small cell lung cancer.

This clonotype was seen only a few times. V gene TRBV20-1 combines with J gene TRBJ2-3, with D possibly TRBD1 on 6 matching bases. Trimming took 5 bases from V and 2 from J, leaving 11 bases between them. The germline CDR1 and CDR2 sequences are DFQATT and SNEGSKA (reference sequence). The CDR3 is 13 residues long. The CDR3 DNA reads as TGCAGTGCTCCCAGGGGTACCACAGATACGCAGTATTTT. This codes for CSAPRGTTDTQYF.

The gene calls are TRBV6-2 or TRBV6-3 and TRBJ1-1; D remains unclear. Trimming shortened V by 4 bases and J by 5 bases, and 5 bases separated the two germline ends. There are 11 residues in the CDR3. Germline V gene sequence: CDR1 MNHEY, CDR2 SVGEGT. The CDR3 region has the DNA TGTGCCAGCAGTTCGGAAACTGAAGCTTTCTTT. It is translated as CASSSETEAFF.

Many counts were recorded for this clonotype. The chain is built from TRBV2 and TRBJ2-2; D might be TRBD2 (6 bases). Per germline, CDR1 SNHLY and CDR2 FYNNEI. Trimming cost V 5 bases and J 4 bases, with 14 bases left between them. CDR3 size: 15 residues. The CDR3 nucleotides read TGTGCCAGCAGTAACCGATGGGGAGGCACCGGGGAGCTGTTTTTT. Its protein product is CASSNRWGGTGELFF.

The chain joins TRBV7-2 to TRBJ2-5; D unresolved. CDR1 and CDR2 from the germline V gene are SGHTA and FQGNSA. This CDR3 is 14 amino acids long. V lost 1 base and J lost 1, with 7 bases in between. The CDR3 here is CASSLGGPQETQYF. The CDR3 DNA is TGTGCCAGCAGCTTAGGGGGTCCCCAAGAGACCCAGTACTTC.

The CDR3 is CASSLDQGAGEQFF. The CDR3 DNA follows: TGCGCCAGCAGCTTGGATCAGGGGGCAGGTGAGCAGTTCTTC. The J gene is TRBJ2-1, the V gene TRBV5-1; the match to TRBD1 covers 8 bases. V trimming: 0 bases; J trimming: 9 bases; junction bases outside the gene matches: 5. CDR3 size: 14 residues. From germline, CDR1 is SGHRS and CDR2 YFSETQ.

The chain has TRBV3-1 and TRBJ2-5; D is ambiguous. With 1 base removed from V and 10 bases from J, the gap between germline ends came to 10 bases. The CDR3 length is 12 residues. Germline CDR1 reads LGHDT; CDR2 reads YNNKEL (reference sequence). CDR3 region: CASSQVSGNQYF. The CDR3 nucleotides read TGTGCCAGCAGCCAAGTTTCAGGAAACCAGTACTTC.

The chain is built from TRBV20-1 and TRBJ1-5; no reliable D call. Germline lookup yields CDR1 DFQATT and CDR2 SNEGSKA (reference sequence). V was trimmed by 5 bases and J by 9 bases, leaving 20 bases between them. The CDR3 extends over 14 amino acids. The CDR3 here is CSAPRTGMSGPQHF. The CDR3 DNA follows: TGCAGTGCTCCTAGGACGGGCATGTCCGGGCCCCAGCATTTT.